This TCR beta chain was sequenced in a study of control samples from healthy donors and cancer patients. Sequencing used immunoSEQ multiplex PCR; TCRdb keeps in-frame clones, though not all of them. The profile covers fewer than 300,000 clones, with roughly 80% appearing a single time and 10% to 15% taken by the ten largest. Germline lookup yields CDR1 MNHEY and CDR2 SVGAGI. There are 14 residues in the CDR3. V was cut by 7 bases and J by 6 bases, with 16 bases left in between. The TCR was taken from a woman aged 55-70 years with lung cancer. Sequenced: PBMCs. This chain joins TRBV6-5 and TRBJ2-1; tentative D call: TRBD2 (6 bases). The CDR3 region is CASTPPGVFNEQFF. The CDR3 region has the DNA TGTGCCAGCACGCCACCGGGAGTTTTCAATGAGCAGTTCTTC.